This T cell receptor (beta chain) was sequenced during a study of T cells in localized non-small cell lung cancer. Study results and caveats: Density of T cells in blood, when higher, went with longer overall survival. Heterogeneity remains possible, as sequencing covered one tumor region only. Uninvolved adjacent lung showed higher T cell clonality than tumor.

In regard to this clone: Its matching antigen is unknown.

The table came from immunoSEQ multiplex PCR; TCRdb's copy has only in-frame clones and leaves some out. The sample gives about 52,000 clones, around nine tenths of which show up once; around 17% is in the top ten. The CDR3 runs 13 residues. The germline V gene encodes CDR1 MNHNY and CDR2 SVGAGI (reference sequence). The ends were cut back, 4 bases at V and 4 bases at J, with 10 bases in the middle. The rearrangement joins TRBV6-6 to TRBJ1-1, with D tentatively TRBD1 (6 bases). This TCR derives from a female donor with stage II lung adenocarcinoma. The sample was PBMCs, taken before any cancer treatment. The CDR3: CASSFGGPTEAFF. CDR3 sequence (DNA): TGTGCCAGCAGTTTCGGGGGCCCCACTGAAGCTTTCTTT.